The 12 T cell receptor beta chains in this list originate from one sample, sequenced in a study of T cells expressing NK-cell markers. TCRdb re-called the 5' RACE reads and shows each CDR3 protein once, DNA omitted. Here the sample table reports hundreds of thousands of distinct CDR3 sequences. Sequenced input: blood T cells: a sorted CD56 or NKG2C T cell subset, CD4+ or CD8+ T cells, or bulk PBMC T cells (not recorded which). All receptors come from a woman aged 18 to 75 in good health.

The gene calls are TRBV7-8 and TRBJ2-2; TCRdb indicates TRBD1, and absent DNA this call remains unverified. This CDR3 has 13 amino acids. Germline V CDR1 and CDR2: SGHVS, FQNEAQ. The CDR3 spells CASSSGRSGELFF.

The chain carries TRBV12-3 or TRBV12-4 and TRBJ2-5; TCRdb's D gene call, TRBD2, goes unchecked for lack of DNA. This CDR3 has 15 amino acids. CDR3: CASSGLAGAQETQYF.

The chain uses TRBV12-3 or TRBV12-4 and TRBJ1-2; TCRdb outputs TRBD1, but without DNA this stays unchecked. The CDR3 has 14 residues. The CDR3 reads CASTRGPLKGGYTF.

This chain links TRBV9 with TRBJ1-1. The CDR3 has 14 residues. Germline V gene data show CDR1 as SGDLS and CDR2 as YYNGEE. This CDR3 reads CASSVVPGNTEAFF. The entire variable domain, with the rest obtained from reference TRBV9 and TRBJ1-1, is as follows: DSGVTQTPKHLITATGQRVTLRCSPRSGDLSVYWYQQSLDQGLQFLIQYYNGEERAKGNILERFSAQQFPDLHSELNLSSLELGDSALYFCASSVVPGNTEAFFGQGTRLTVV.

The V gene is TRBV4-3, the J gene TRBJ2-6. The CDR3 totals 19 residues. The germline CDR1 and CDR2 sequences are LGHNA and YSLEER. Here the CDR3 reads CASSQDYRAQTSGANVLTF.

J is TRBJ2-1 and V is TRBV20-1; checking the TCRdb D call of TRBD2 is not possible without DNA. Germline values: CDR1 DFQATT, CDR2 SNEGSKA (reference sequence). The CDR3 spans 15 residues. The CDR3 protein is CSARTSGRATNEQFF.

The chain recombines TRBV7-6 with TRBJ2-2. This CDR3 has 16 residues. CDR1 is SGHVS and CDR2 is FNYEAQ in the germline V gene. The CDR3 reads CASSFLTTINTGELFF. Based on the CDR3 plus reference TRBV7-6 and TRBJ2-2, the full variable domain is GAGVSQSPRYKVTKRGQDVALRCDPISGHVSLYWYRQALGQGPEFLTYFNYEAQQDKSGLPNDRFSAERPEGSISTLTIQRTEQRDSAMYRCASSFLTTINTGELFFGEGSRLTVL.

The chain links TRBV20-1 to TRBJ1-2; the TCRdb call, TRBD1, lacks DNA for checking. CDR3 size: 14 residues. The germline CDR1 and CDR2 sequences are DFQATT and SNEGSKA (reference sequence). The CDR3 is CSAPVLGQDYGYTF.

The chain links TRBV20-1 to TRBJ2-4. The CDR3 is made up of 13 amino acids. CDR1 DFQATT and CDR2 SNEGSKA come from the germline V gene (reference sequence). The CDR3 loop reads CSATGLDKNIQYF.

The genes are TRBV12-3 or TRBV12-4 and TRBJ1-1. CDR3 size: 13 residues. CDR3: CATKTETNTEAFF.

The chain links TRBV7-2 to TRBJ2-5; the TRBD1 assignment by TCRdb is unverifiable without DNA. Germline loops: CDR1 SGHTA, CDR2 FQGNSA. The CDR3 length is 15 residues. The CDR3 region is CASSPGQGGQETQYF. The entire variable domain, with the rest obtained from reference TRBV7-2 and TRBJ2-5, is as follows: GAGVSQSPSNKVTEKGKDVELRCDPISGHTALYWYRQSLGQGLEFLIYFQGNSAPDKSGLPSDRFSAERTGGSVSTLTIQRTQQEDSAVYLCASSPGQGGQETQYFGPGTRLLVL.

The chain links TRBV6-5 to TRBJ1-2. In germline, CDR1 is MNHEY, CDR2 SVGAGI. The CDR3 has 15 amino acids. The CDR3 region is CASSSLGEVHYGYTF.